The clone carrying this T cell receptor beta chain was found many times. The antigen is not known. This specimen comes from a study of blood T cells in healthy people across ages. Broader study findings: Older age coincided with a roughly linear decline in TCR beta diversity per million T cells.

A second PCR, run for about 7 to 12 cycles, used a sample-barcoded 5' primer plus a J-beta primer mix. TCRdb reanalysed the 5' RACE reads using MiXCR and keeps one entry per CDR3 protein. Seen here are 630,000 or so distinct CDR3 sequences, about 30% observed once, and the top ten hold roughly 14%. The sample was blood. The TCR comes from a woman older than 75 in good health.

CDR3 in DNA: TGTGCTAGTGGCGACACTGAAGCTTTCTTT. Its translation: CASGDTEAFF. This rearrangement joins TRBV12-5 to TRBJ1-1, with unresolved D. Trimming left V 6 bases short and J 3 bases short, with 2 bases between. CDR1 and CDR2 (germline): LGHNT, FRNRAP. This CDR3 is 10 amino acids long.